These 22 T cell receptor beta chains share one sample of origin, sequenced in a study of shared clonotypes between healthy human individuals. Assay used: immunoSEQ multiplex PCR; TCRdb lists only in-frame clones, some missing. Among around 2,100,000 clones listed, about 95% were seen once. Naive-designated CD8 cells lacked CD45RO, were positively enriched for CCR7, and omitted terminally differentiated effector memory CD45RA+ cells. Sequencing input: naive CD8+ T cells sorted from blood. Every receptor here comes from a man aged 18 to 29 in good health.

The V call is TRBV7-9, the J call TRBJ2-1, with 11 bases aligning to TRBD1. CDR3 length: 17 residues. The junction had 9 bases not matched to a gene; V was cut back by 1 base and J by 7 bases. The germline V gene encodes CDR1 SEHNR and CDR2 FQNEAQ (reference sequence). CDR3 protein: CASSLVGTGGFWNEQFF. The DNA for the CDR3 is TGTGCCAGCAGCTTAGTTGGGACAGGGGGTTTTTGGAATGAGCAGTTCTTC.

This rearrangement joins TRBV10-1 to TRBJ2-5; D remains unclear. The CDR3 extends over 13 amino acids. Germline CDR1 and CDR2: WNHNN and SYGVQD (reference sequence). V shed 3 bases and J shed 1 base, with 6 bases lying between them. In nucleotides, the CDR3 is TGCGCCAGCAGTGAATCATTCCAAGAGACCCAGTACTTC. As protein: CASSESFQETQYF.

V and J are TRBV5-1 and TRBJ2-7; 8 bases are shared with TRBD1. The CDR3 runs to 15 residues. J was trimmed by 0 bases and V by 4 bases; bases with no gene match: 6. Germline values: CDR1 SGHRS, CDR2 YFSETQ. The CDR3 is CASSEGTGFSYEQYF. CDR3 nucleotides: TGCGCCAGCAGCGAGGGGACAGGATTCTCCTACGAGCAGTACTTC.

Concerning this clone itself: The same CDR3 also results from other DNA sequences found in this sample. Here the CDR3 DNA reads TGTGCCAGCAGTTTATGGGGGCAAGAGACCCAGTACTTC. Its protein is CASSLWGQETQYF. This chain links TRBV27 with TRBJ2-5, with D possibly being TRBD1 or TRBD2 (5 bases each). This CDR3 contains 13 residues. CDR1 is MNHEY, CDR2 SMNVEV, per germline (reference sequence). Trimming stripped 1 base from V and 2 bases from J, with 5 bases between.

The V and J genes are TRBV25-1 and TRBJ2-5; no firm D call. In germline, CDR1 is MGHDK, CDR2 SYGVNS. Trimming shortened V by 3 bases and J by 5 bases, and 16 bases separated the two germline ends. The CDR3 has 15 amino acids. As DNA, the CDR3 is TGTGCCAGCAGTGACGAGACGGATAATTTGGAGACCCAGTACTTC. Protein product: CASSDETDNLETQYF.

The chain couples TRBV28 to TRBJ2-2, with 8 bases that match TRBD1. CDR1 is MDHEN and CDR2 is SYDVKM in the germline V gene. V shed 3 bases, J shed 5 bases, and the junction held 5 bases outside the gene matches. The CDR3 runs to 15 residues. The CDR3 nucleotides read TGTGCCAGCAGTTTGCCAGGGGGCGAGACCGGGGAGCTGTTTTTT. Its protein is CASSLPGGETGELFF.

This chain uses TRBV5-1 with TRBJ2-1, with D uncertain. Trimming stripped 3 bases from V and 6 bases from J, with 10 bases between. The CDR3 is made up of 13 amino acids. Germline CDR1 SGHRS, CDR2 YFSETQ. The CDR3 DNA follows: TGCGCCAGCAGCTGGACCCCCAGCAATGAGCAGTTCTTC. Translated, it gives CASSWTPSNEQFF. The variable domain in full, with the rest retrieved from reference TRBV5-1 and TRBJ2-1, is KAGVTQTPRYLIKTRGQQVTLSCSPISGHRSVSWYQQTPGQGLQFLFEYFSETQRNKGNFPGRFSGRQFSNSRSEMNVSTLELGDSALYLCASSWTPSNEQFFGPGTRLTVL.

This sequence joins TRBV9 and TRBJ2-1, with a possible D match to TRBD2 (6 bases). The length of the CDR3 is 13 residues. V was shortened by 3 bases and J by 8 bases, with 12 bases between the two germline ends. The germline CDR1 and CDR2 sequences are SGDLS and YYNGEE. The CDR3 DNA is TGTGCCAGCAGCGAGCAGCGGGTAGATGAGCAGTTCTTC. Residues: CASSEQRVDEQFF.

This chain joins TRBV19 and TRBJ2-7, with 8 bases matching TRBD1. J lost 2 bases, V lost 3 bases, and 6 bases had no gene match. CDR1 LNHDA and CDR2 SQIVND come from the germline V gene (reference sequence). The CDR3 contains 15 residues. CDR3 loop: CASSMDRVSAYEQYF. Here the CDR3 DNA reads TGTGCCAGTAGTATGGACAGGGTATCGGCCTACGAGCAGTACTTC.

This rearrangement joins TRBV15 to TRBJ2-2; D is unclear. Trimming cost V 5 bases and J 7 bases, with 11 bases left between them. Germline V gene data show CDR1 as LNHNV and CDR2 as YYDKDF (reference sequence). The CDR3 consists of 13 residues. CDR3 region: CATSETLGGELFF. The DNA of the CDR3 is TGTGCCACCAGCGAGACCCTGGGCGGGGAGCTGTTTTTT.

V gene TRBV11-2 combines with J gene TRBJ2-7; no firm D call. Germline CDR1 SGHAT, CDR2 FQNNGV. V was shortened by 5 bases and J by 2 bases, with 16 bases between the two germline ends. The CDR3 extends over 15 amino acids. The CDR3 loop is CASSLTSEYTYEQYF. CDR3 coding DNA: TGTGCCAGCAGCCTAACCTCAGAATATACCTACGAGCAGTACTTC.

J is TRBJ1-1 and V is TRBV30; D possibly corresponds to TRBD1 (6 bases). This CDR3 has 16 residues. The germline V gene has CDR1 GTSNPN and CDR2 SVGIG (reference sequence). V lost 0 bases, J lost 0 bases, and 14 bases lay in between. CDR3 bases: TGTGCCTGGAGTGTGGACAGATTGGGGATGAACACTGAAGCTTTCTTT. Amino acids: CAWSVDRLGMNTEAFF.

The gene calls are TRBV5-1 and TRBJ2-2, with D perhaps TRBD1 or TRBD2 (5 bases each). With 2 bases removed from V and 6 bases from J, the gap between germline ends came to 14 bases. Germline V gene data show CDR1 as SGHRS and CDR2 as YFSETQ. There are 15 residues in the CDR3. CDR3 residues: CASSLRDGGPGELFF. The CDR3 coding sequence is TGCGCCAGCAGCTTACGGGACGGTGGGCCCGGGGAGCTGTTTTTT.

J is TRBJ1-1 and V is TRBV2; TRBD1 is a possible D gene (6 bases). Germline assignment: CDR1 SNHLY and CDR2 FYNNEI. This CDR3 contains 13 residues. The V and J ends lost 3 bases and 7 bases respectively, with 12 bases between them. In nucleotides, the CDR3 is TGTGCCAGCAGTGATAGGGGGGTTGATGAAGCTTTCTTT. Amino acid sequence: CASSDRGVDEAFF.

This clone was observed a few times. Other DNA sequences of this sample code for an identical CDR3. This chain links TRBV9 with TRBJ2-2, with D perhaps TRBD2 (6 bases). The V end lost 0 bases, the J end lost 5 bases, and 8 bases lay between the germline ends. The CDR3 extends over 14 amino acids. CDR1 SGDLS and CDR2 YYNGEE come from the germline V gene. CDR3 DNA sequence: TGTGCCAGCAGCGTAGGTGGGGGGACCGGGGAGCTGTTTTTT. It codes for CASSVGGGTGELFF.

On this clone itself: The sample contains more than one DNA sequence encoding this CDR3. CDR3 protein: CASSLGISGNTIYF. DNA for the CDR3: TGTGCCAGCAGTTTAGGCATCTCTGGAAACACCATATATTTT. The rearrangement uses TRBV28 and TRBJ1-3; no definite D call. V was clipped by 2 bases and J by 0 bases, with 5 bases between them. This CDR3 has 14 amino acids. The V gene's germline CDR1 is MDHEN and CDR2 SYDVKM.

CDR3 residues: CASSLGREQPQHF. The DNA for the CDR3 is TGTGCCAGCAGTTTAGGGAGGGAACAGCCCCAGCATTTT. The chain combines TRBV27 with TRBJ1-5; D unclear. Per germline, CDR1 MNHEY and CDR2 SMNVEV (reference sequence). There are 13 residues in the CDR3. The germline V and J ends were trimmed by 2 bases and 7 bases, with 9 bases remaining between them.

This sequence joins TRBV19 and TRBJ2-5; D is uncertain. CDR1 is LNHDA and CDR2 is SQIVND in the germline V gene (reference sequence). V was trimmed by 3 bases and J by 2 bases, leaving 13 bases between them. CDR3 length: 15 residues. DNA for the CDR3: TGTGCCAGTAGTATCGCCGACATCGGTCAAGAGACCCAGTACTTC. Amino acid sequence: CASSIADIGQETQYF.

This chain links TRBV2 with TRBJ2-5, with TRBD2 identical over 14 bases. Unmatched junction bases numbered 3, after V lost 6 bases and J lost 0 bases. The germline CDR1 and CDR2 sequences are SNHLY and FYNNEI. CDR3 size: 16 residues. CDR3 protein: CASRGLAGAYQETQYF. As DNA, the CDR3 is TGTGCCAGCAGGGGACTAGCGGGAGCGTACCAAGAGACCCAGTACTTC.

This chain links TRBV28 with TRBJ2-7; D is unclear. The V end lost 5 bases, the J end lost 3 bases, and 11 bases lay between the germline ends. CDR3 length: 13 residues. Per germline, CDR1 MDHEN and CDR2 SYDVKM. The CDR3 protein is CASSARTDYEQYF. DNA for the CDR3: TGTGCCAGCAGTGCCAGGACCGACTACGAGCAGTACTTC.

This chain links TRBV28 with TRBJ1-2; tentatively, D is TRBD1 (6 bases). V was pared by 3 bases and J by 3 bases, with 14 bases between. Germline V CDR1 and CDR2: MDHEN, SYDVKM. The CDR3 covers 15 residues. This CDR3 reads CASSLWQGSDYGYTF. In DNA form, the CDR3 reads TGTGCCAGCAGTTTGTGGCAGGGGAGTGACTATGGCTACACCTTC.

The J gene is TRBJ2-1, the V gene TRBV4-3, with TRBD2 matching over 7 bases. Germline loops: CDR1 LGHNA, CDR2 YSLEER. V was pared by 3 bases and J by 7 bases, with 9 bases of the junction left unmatched. The CDR3 is made up of 15 amino acids. The DNA for the CDR3 is TGCGCCAGCAGCCACCTTCTGGGGGGGGAAAATGAGCAGTTCTTC. Translating gives CASSHLLGGENEQFF.